Listed below are T cell receptor beta chains from one sample, sequenced in a study of T-cell memory formation after mild COVID-19. TCRdb re-derived calls from the 5' RACE reads in MiXCR, one entry per CDR3 protein. The sample carries over 50,000 distinct CDR3 sequences, around 10% recorded once. The material sequenced was PBMCs or a T cell subset sorted from them (not recorded which). These receptors came from an adult woman who had mild COVID-19 (a few samples of this study predate the infection). Cell type and time point are not known. Each CDR3 is given with its conserved first and last residue. The D gene is left open where the match is weak. The size of a clone is reported for some rows only, either as once, few or many, or as a class for expanded clones.

v_gene	j_gene	abundance	d_gene	CDR3aa	CDR3nt
TRBV7-3	TRBJ2-1	many	NA	CASSLSSGAEQFF	TGTGCCAGCAGCTTATCTTCCGGAGCGGAGCAGTTCTTC
TRBV2	TRBJ2-3	many	NA	CASSSQGIGPDTQYF	TGTGCCAGCAGTTCCCAGGGAATCGGCCCAGATACGCAGTATTTT
TRBV11-2	TRBJ2-7	NA	NA	CASSLGPSYEQYF	TGTGCCAGCAGCCTGGGACCGTCCTACGAGCAGTACTTC
TRBV11-2	TRBJ2-5	NA	TRBD1	CASSRGQGPDAETQYF	TGTGCCAGCAGCCGGGGACAGGGGCCCGACGCCGAGACCCAGTACTTC
TRBV7-9	TRBJ1-1	NA	NA	CASSLAGANTEAFF	TGTGCCAGCAGCTTAGCTGGGGCGAACACTGAAGCTTTCTTT
TRBV25-1	TRBJ2-7	many	NA	CASSDIATYEQYF	TGTGCCAGCAGTGACATCGCGACCTACGAGCAGTACTTC
TRBV12-3/TRBV12-4	TRBJ1-1	few	NA	CASSGPVAAFF	TGTGCCAGCAGCGGGCCGGTGGCAGCTTTCTTT
TRBV5-1	TRBJ1-1	NA	NA	CASSLVSTPNTEAFF	TGCGCCAGCAGCTTGGTCTCTACCCCGAACACTGAAGCTTTCTTT
TRBV25-1	TRBJ2-5	many	NA	CASSEPGPTTGRPTTQYF	TGTGCCAGCAGTGAACCCGGGCCTACGACGGGGCGCCCTACGACCCAGTACTTC
TRBV7-9	TRBJ2-3	NA	NA	CASITGVHTDTQYF	TGTGCCAGCATCACCGGGGTCCACACAGATACGCAGTATTTT
TRBV24-1	TRBJ1-1	NA	NA	CATGTGKGTEAFF	TGTGCCACCGGGACGGGGAAGGGGACTGAAGCTTTCTTT
TRBV12-3/TRBV12-4	TRBJ2-7	NA	NA	CASTLLGSSYEQYF	TGTGCCAGCACCCTTTTAGGCAGTTCCTACGAGCAGTACTTC
TRBV7-6	TRBJ2-3	many	NA	CASSSRTDTQYF	TGTGCCAGCAGTTCTCGGACAGATACGCAGTATTTT
TRBV7-2	TRBJ1-2	few	NA	CASSLTVPGYGYTF	TGTGCCAGCAGCTTAACTGTACCGGGTTATGGCTACACCTTC
TRBV12-3/TRBV12-4	TRBJ2-4	NA	NA	CASSLARRVGNIQYF	TGTGCCAGCAGTCTCGCTCGTCGGGTTGGAAACATTCAGTACTTC
TRBV24-1	TRBJ1-2	NA	NA	CATSDGALGNYGYTF	TGTGCCACCAGTGATGGGGCCCTAGGGAACTATGGCTACACCTTC
TRBV9	TRBJ2-7	few	NA	CASRVGAYSYEQYF	TGTGCCAGCAGGGTAGGGGCGTACTCCTACGAGCAGTACTTC
TRBV20-1	TRBJ2-1	NA	NA	CSARDPMAAGGQFF	TGCAGTGCTAGGGATCCGATGGCGGCCGGGGGGCAGTTCTTC
TRBV20-1	TRBJ2-3	few	NA	CSAFDHRVFTDTQYF	TGCAGTGCTTTCGACCACAGGGTTTTCACAGATACGCAGTATTTT
TRBV7-2	TRBJ1-1	many	TRBD1	CASSSQGGNTEAFF	TGTGCCAGCAGCTCGCAGGGGGGGAACACTGAAGCTTTCTTT
TRBV20-1	TRBJ1-1	few	NA	CSAERNTEAFF	TGCAGTGCTGAAAGGAACACTGAAGCTTTCTTT
TRBV20-1	TRBJ2-7	few	TRBD1	CSASLAGTGSEQYF	TGCAGTGCTAGTTTAGCCGGGACAGGGTCCGAGCAGTACTTC
TRBV20-1	TRBJ1-3	few	TRBD1	CSARASNRGSGNTIYF	TGCAGTGCTAGAGCGTCGAACAGGGGATCCGGAAACACCATATATTTT
TRBV4-2	TRBJ2-1	NA	TRBD2	CASSQRASGINEQFF	TGTGCCAGCAGCCAGAGAGCTAGCGGGATTAATGAGCAGTTCTTC
TRBV7-9	TRBJ2-7	NA	TRBD1	CASRYGTALSYEQYF	TGTGCCAGCAGATACGGGACAGCCCTCTCCTACGAGCAGTACTTC
TRBV9	TRBJ2-5	many	TRBD1	CASSVDGQGRETQYF	TGTGCCAGCAGCGTAGACGGACAGGGGCGGGAGACCCAGTACTTC
TRBV12-3/TRBV12-4	TRBJ2-4	NA	NA	CASTSGGPNIQYF	TGTGCCAGCACCTCTGGCGGGCCCAACATTCAGTACTTC
TRBV2	TRBJ2-5	few	TRBD2	CASSSSGRAGETQYF	TGTGCCAGCAGTTCAAGCGGGAGGGCCGGAGAGACCCAGTACTTC
TRBV5-4	TRBJ1-2	few	TRBD1	CASSYTGGNYGYTF	TGTGCCAGCAGCTATACAGGGGGCAACTATGGCTACACCTTC
TRBV7-9	TRBJ2-2	few	NA	CASSLVSAGELFF	TGTGCCAGCAGCTTAGTGTCGGCCGGGGAGCTGTTTTTT
TRBV25-1	TRBJ2-1	few	NA	CASSSPVGPWSYNEQFF	TGTGCCAGCAGTTCTCCAGTAGGGCCCTGGTCCTACAATGAGCAGTTCTTC
TRBV19	TRBJ2-2	many	TRBD1	CASTNQGVVSGELFF	TGTGCCAGTACCAACCAGGGGGTCGTGTCCGGGGAGCTGTTTTTT
TRBV20-1	TRBJ2-7	many	TRBD1	CSARTLDRGDSYEQYF	TGCAGTGCTCGCACACTTGACAGGGGGGACTCCTACGAGCAGTACTTC
TRBV7-8	TRBJ2-7	many	TRBD1	CASSPRDSPSAYF	TGTGCCAGCAGCCCAAGGGACAGTCCCTCGGCGTACTTC
TRBV18	TRBJ2-2	many	NA	CASSGRDLNTGELFF	TGTGCCAGCTCAGGCAGAGACCTGAACACCGGGGAGCTGTTTTTT
TRBV18	TRBJ2-7	few	NA	CASSELVAYEQYF	TGTGCCAGCTCAGAACTAGTTGCCTACGAGCAGTACTTC
TRBV3-2	TRBJ1-1	NA	NA	CASSPGQMNTEAFF	TGTGCCAGCAGCCCGGGTCAAATGAACACTGAAGCTTTCTTT
TRBV13	TRBJ2-1	few	NA	CASSPGGRTEQFF	TGTGCCAGCAGCCCCGGGGGGCGGACTGAGCAGTTCTTC
TRBV4-1	TRBJ2-1	NA	NA	CASSQLTLGDNEQFF	TGCGCCAGCAGCCAACTGACCCTTGGGGACAATGAGCAGTTCTTC
TRBV7-9	TRBJ2-7	NA	TRBD1	CASERQGTYEQYF	TGTGCCAGCGAACGACAGGGTACCTACGAGCAGTACTTC